A selection of T cell receptor beta chains follows, all from one sample in a study of T cell responses to AZD1222 COVID-19 vaccine. Here immunoSEQ multiplex PCR was the method, and the copy in TCRdb shows in-frame clones only, minus some. The sample consists of 150,000 to 200,000 clones, roughly nine tenths of them appearing once. The input for sequencing was peripheral blood, taken on day 0 of AZD1222 vaccination. These TCRs come from an adult in good health. Each CDR3 is given with its conserved first and last residue. The D gene is left open where the match is weak. Not every row has a clone size; where given, it reads once, few, many or a size class.

clone_size	v_call	j_call	d_call	cdr3_aa	cdr3_nt
-	TRBV15	TRBJ2-1	TRBD1	CATRNRDRGYNEQFF	TGTGCCACCAGAAACAGGGACAGGGGATACAATGAGCAGTTCTTC
-	TRBV12-3/TRBV12-4	TRBJ2-2	TRBD2	CASSLAGAGELFF	TGTGCCAGCAGTCTAGCGGGGGCCGGGGAGCTGTTTTTT
once	TRBV7-8	TRBJ2-3	-	CASSYTPQGINTDTQYF	TGTGCCAGCAGCTATACGCCCCAGGGGATTAACACAGATACGCAGTATTTT
-	TRBV27	TRBJ1-1	-	CASSLSLTMNTEAFF	TGTGCCAGCAGTTTATCCTTGACAATGAACACTGAAGCTTTCTTT
once	TRBV7-7	TRBJ1-3	-	CASSRDNFSGNTIYF	TGTGCTAGCTCGAGGGACAATTTCTCTGGAAACACCATATATTTT
-	TRBV6-6	TRBJ1-3	-	CASSRQVVSGNTIYF	TGTGCCAGCAGTCGACAGGTTGTTTCTGGAAACACCATATATTTT
-	TRBV3-1/TRBV3-2	TRBJ1-3	-	CASSQEGQGGNTIYF	TGTGCCAGCAGCCAAGAAGGGCAGGGTGGAAACACCATATATTTT
-	TRBV29-1	TRBJ2-3	-	CSVVRGRTDTQYF	TGCAGCGTTGTTCGGGGCCGGACAGATACGCAGTATTTT
-	TRBV9	TRBJ1-6	-	CASSVDTKGSPLHF	TGTGCCAGCAGCGTGGACACCAAGGGTTCACCCCTCCACTTT
-	TRBV5-6	TRBJ1-1	-	CASSQEFGGDTEAFF	TGTGCCAGCAGTCAAGAGTTTGGGGGGGATACTGAAGCTTTCTTT
-	TRBV28	TRBJ2-7	-	CASSFSRQSYEQYF	TGTGCCAGCAGCTTCTCGAGACAAAGCTACGAGCAGTACTTC
-	TRBV11-2	TRBJ1-6	-	CASSESEGGASNSPLHF	TGTGCCAGCAGCGAGAGTGAGGGGGGGGCGAGTAATTCACCCCTCCACTTT
-	TRBV12-3/TRBV12-4	TRBJ1-2	-	CASSEQVGHGYTF	TGTGCCAGCAGTGAACAGGTTGGGCATGGCTACACCTTC
-	TRBV30	TRBJ1-5	TRBD1	CAWRVTGGLNQPQHF	TGTGCCTGGAGGGTAACAGGGGGGCTCAATCAGCCCCAGCATTTT
-	TRBV6-5	TRBJ1-2	TRBD1	CASSLRQGRDGYTF	TGTGCCAGCAGCCTAAGACAGGGGCGGGATGGCTACACCTTC
-	TRBV19	TRBJ2-1	-	CASSTRNEQFF	TGTGCCAGTAGTACAAGGAATGAGCAGTTCTTC
-	TRBV6-5	TRBJ2-7	TRBD1	CASSYRDRYEQYF	TGTGCCAGCAGTTACCGGGACAGGTACGAGCAGTACTTC
-	TRBV7-9	TRBJ1-2	-	CASSPPGSLYGYTF	TGTGCCAGCAGCCCACCCGGCAGCCTCTATGGCTACACCTTC
-	TRBV2	TRBJ2-7	-	CASCLVDYEQYF	TGTGCCAGCTGCTTGGTGGATTACGAGCAGTACTTC
-	TRBV2	TRBJ1-4	TRBD1	CASSDGTGRAEKLFF	TGTGCCAGCAGTGACGGGACAGGGAGGGCTGAAAAACTGTTTTTT
-	TRBV30	TRBJ1-4	-	CAWSVKGWNEKLFF	TGTGCCTGGAGTGTCAAGGGTTGGAATGAAAAACTGTTTTTT
-	TRBV4-1	TRBJ1-2	-	CASSLRAGDGYTF	TGCGCCAGCAGCCTCCGGGCGGGGGATGGCTACACCTTC
-	TRBV5-1	TRBJ2-1	-	CASSTLTSSSYNEQFF	TGCGCCAGCAGCACTTTGACTAGTAGTTCCTACAATGAGCAGTTCTTC
-	TRBV5-1	TRBJ2-5	TRBD2	CASSPSSSGPGWYF	TGCGCCAGCAGCCCATCCTCTAGCGGGCCGGGTTGGTACTTC
-	TRBV7-2	TRBJ2-7	-	CASSPNGGGGYEQYF	TGTGCCAGCAGCCCAAATGGCGGCGGAGGCTACGAGCAGTACTTC
-	TRBV5-4	TRBJ2-3	TRBD1	CASSLSTGGAADTQYF	TGTGCCAGCAGCTTATCGACAGGGGGCGCGGCAGATACGCAGTATTTT
-	TRBV7-3	TRBJ1-5	-	CASSSGPNQPQHF	TGTGCCAGCAGCTCCGGCCCTAATCAGCCCCAGCATTTT
-	TRBV5-1	TRBJ1-2	-	CASSLVGELRGYTF	TGCGCCAGCAGCTTGGTTGGGGAGCTTCGCGGCTACACCTTC
-	TRBV6-1	TRBJ1-6	TRBD1	CASSEDRGLSPLHF	TGTGCCAGCAGTGAGGACAGGGGGTTATCACCCCTCCACTTT
-	TRBV28	TRBJ1-2	-	CASSLQTYGYTF	TGTGCCAGCAGTCTTCAGACTTATGGCTACACCTTC
-	TRBV3-1/TRBV3-2	TRBJ1-1	-	CASSQGVANTEAFF	TGTGCCAGCAGCCAAGGGGTCGCGAACACTGAAGCTTTCTTT
-	TRBV19	TRBJ2-3	TRBD2	CASGDYRGADTQYF	TGTGCCAGTGGGGACTATAGAGGGGCGGATACGCAGTATTTT
-	TRBV19	TRBJ1-1	TRBD1	CASSIRKGSGGALNTEAFF	TGTGCCAGTAGTATTCGGAAGGGCTCAGGGGGAGCGCTGAACACTGAAGCTTTCTTT
-	TRBV11-3	TRBJ2-1	TRBD1	CASSLGPGGSNEQFF	TGTGCCAGCAGCTTAGGTCCAGGGGGCTCCAATGAGCAGTTCTTC
-	TRBV30	TRBJ2-7	TRBD1	CAWSSGTAYEQYF	TGTGCCTGGAGTTCCGGGACAGCCTACGAGCAGTACTTC
-	TRBV19	TRBJ1-4	TRBD1	CASSGTGWEEKLFF	TGTGCCAGTAGTGGGACAGGGTGGGAGGAAAAACTGTTTTTT
-	TRBV9	TRBJ2-3	TRBD2	CASSSTSGGGTDTQYF	TGTGCCAGCAGCTCGACTAGCGGGGGGGGCACAGATACGCAGTATTTT
-	TRBV27	TRBJ1-1	-	CASSLGARRNTEAFF	TGTGCCAGCAGTTTGGGGGCGCGTCGGAACACTGAAGCTTTCTTT
-	TRBV20-1	TRBJ1-1	TRBD1	CSARDRGEAFF	TGCAGTGCTAGGGACAGGGGTGAAGCTTTCTTT
-	TRBV7-9	TRBJ2-2	-	CASSLAGTGELFF	TGTGCCAGCAGCTTAGCGGGCACCGGGGAGCTGTTTTTT
-	TRBV3-1/TRBV3-2	TRBJ1-5	-	CASSQDLLNQPQHF	TGTGCCAGCAGCCAAGATCTCCTTAATCAGCCCCAGCATTTT
-	TRBV7-9	TRBJ2-3	-	CASSLEDFPDF	TGTGCCAGCAGCTTAGAGGACTTCCCGGATTTT
-	TRBV5-1	TRBJ2-7	-	CASSGGTATSHEQYF	TGCGCCAGCAGCGGCGGGACAGCCACTAGTCACGAGCAGTACTTC
-	TRBV19	TRBJ1-2	-	CASSISVYGYTF	TGTGCCAGTAGTATTTCAGTTTATGGCTACACCTTC
few	TRBV5-4	TRBJ2-2	-	CASSPARGSDTGELFF	TGTGCCAGCAGCCCGGCCCGGGGGAGTGATACCGGGGAGCTGTTTTTT
-	TRBV10-3	TRBJ2-3	TRBD2	CAITAGGGRTDTQYF	TGTGCCATCACTGCGGGAGGGGGGAGGACAGATACGCAGTATTTT
-	TRBV6-5	TRBJ2-7	TRBD1	CASRAGQGSYEQYF	TGTGCCAGCAGGGCGGGACAGGGGTCCTACGAGCAGTACTTC
-	TRBV6-4	TRBJ2-7	-	CASSDFGGGRSISYEQYF	TGTGCCAGCAGTGACTTCGGGGGTGGACGGTCGATTTCCTACGAGCAGTACTTC
few	TRBV28	TRBJ1-3	-	CASSLKDPRSGNTIYF	TGTGCCAGCAGTTTAAAGGACCCCCGCTCTGGAAACACCATATATTTT
-	TRBV5-1	TRBJ1-1	-	CASSLATVTGTEAFF	TGCGCCAGCAGCTTGGCCACTGTGACGGGCACTGAAGCTTTCTTT
-	TRBV6-6	TRBJ1-1	TRBD1	CAVTGIDTEAFF	TGTGCCGTGACAGGGATTGACACTGAAGCTTTCTTT
-	TRBV30	TRBJ2-1	-	CAWSSRGLNEQFF	TGTGCCTGGAGTTCGCGCGGTTTAAATGAGCAGTTCTTC
-	TRBV4-1	TRBJ1-1	TRBD1	CASSQAGGQGASEAFF	TGCGCCAGCAGCCAAGCGGGTGGACAGGGGGCCTCTGAAGCTTTCTTT
-	TRBV7-9	TRBJ2-1	TRBD2	CASSLVAGGMGNEQFF	TGTGCCAGCAGCTTAGTTGCGGGGGGGATGGGCAATGAGCAGTTCTTC
few	TRBV20-1	TRBJ1-4	-	CSASLGAGDGEKLFF	TGCAGTGCTAGTCTCGGGGCAGGGGATGGTGAAAAACTGTTTTTT
-	TRBV10-2	TRBJ1-6	-	CASTTQGSSPLHF	TGCGCCAGCACTACACAGGGTTCTTCACCCCTCCACTTT
once	TRBV18	TRBJ2-4	-	CASSTDRAAGRGNIQYF	TGTGCCAGCTCAACGGACAGGGCAGCGGGAAGGGGGAACATTCAGTACTTC
-	TRBV28	TRBJ1-6	-	CASRTGQGVNSPLHF	TGTGCCAGCAGGACGGGGCAGGGAGTTAATTCACCCCTCCACTTT
-	TRBV5-6	TRBJ1-2	-	CASIVNGPIYGYTF	TGTGCCAGTATCGTAAACGGGCCGATCTATGGCTACACCTTC
-	TRBV29-1	TRBJ1-2	-	CSVGEVYGYTF	TGCAGCGTTGGGGAGGTATATGGCTACACCTTC